This T cell receptor beta chain was documented in a study of a mutant IDH1 vaccine in newly diagnosed glioma. Looking at the study overall: Each patient was administered eight vaccinations, scheduled in weeks 1, 3, 5, 7, 11, 15, 19 and 23. Treated patients showed a male proportion of about 62%, a female proportion of around 40%, and a mean age of about 41 years. Study results and limitations: Pseudoprogression seemed unlinked to shifts in top peripheral T cell clonotypes.

As for time point: week 23, last vaccination. Each dose of the vaccine consisted of 300 ug of mutant IDH1 20-mer peptide, with topical imiquimod. Profiling relied on immunoSEQ multiplex PCR, and the TCRdb table lists in-frame clones only, not all of them. The table includes about 44,000 clones, less than 95% detected once. Details on this clone: Its cognate antigen is unknown.

Germline values: CDR1 KGHSH, CDR2 LQKENI. Trimming at V came to 4 bases and at J to 0 bases, leaving 3 bases not matched to a gene. The CDR3 sequence is 14 residues long. The source material was PBMCs, sampled from a glioma patient whose treatment included an IDH1 peptide vaccine. The chain uses TRBV18 and TRBJ2-7; 7 bases align to TRBD1. This TCR came from a man in his fifties or sixties with glioma. The CDR3 region has the DNA TGTGCCAGCTCACTGGGACAGAGCTCCTACGAGCAGTACTTC. Protein sequence: CASSLGQSSYEQYF. Together with reference TRBV18 and TRBJ2-7, the CDR3 gives the full variable domain: NAGVMQNPRHLVRRRGQEARLRCSPMKGHSHVYWYRQLPEEGLKFMVYLQKENIIDESGMPKERFSAEFPKEGPSILRIQQVVRGDSAAYFCASSLGQSSYEQYFGPGTRLTVT.